A single T cell receptor (beta chain) is shown here with its context. Antigen specificity is unknown. The entry originates in a study of cytomegalovirus exposure and HLA in healthy donors. V gave up 1 base and J gave up 5 bases, with 14 bases separating them. The CDR3 is 15 amino acids. CDR1 SGHVS and CDR2 FQNEAQ come from the germline V gene. The study ran its PCR with 60 Vbeta and 13 Jbeta primers. Using immunoSEQ multiplex PCR, the repertoire was profiled, and TCRdb retains in-frame clones only, with some absent. The specimen's table records 93,000 or so clones. These donors counted as nominally healthy when sampled, but unrecorded immune exposures were likely. General study findings and limits: Previously analyzed data showed that most TCR beta V segments were productive at a frequency of about 90% or about 30%.

The chain carries TRBV7-8 and TRBJ1-2; a possible D gene is TRBD1 (6 bases). Sequenced material: PBMCs. The receptor comes from a man aged 40-49 years in good health and CMV-seronegative. The CDR3 sequence is CASSLGHRERYGYTF. The CDR3 DNA follows: TGTGCCAGCAGCTTAGGACACAGGGAGAGGTATGGCTACACCTTC.